The source of this T cell receptor beta chain is a study of cytomegalovirus exposure and HLA in healthy donors. Study-level information: Across 350 to 500 genotyped donors, over 70% landed in the Caucasian-associated ancestry cluster. The study's findings and limits: 15,000 to 20,000 TCR beta sequences were associated with HLA alleles at 0.05 false discovery rate in a later analysis.

This clone was detected once. Its antigen is still unknown. Use of 60 Vbeta and 13 Jbeta primers characterized the PCR. Only in-frame clones appear in the TCRdb table, and some are missing; sequencing was by immunoSEQ multiplex PCR. Here the sample spans a few hundred thousand clones, over 75% being singletons. The CDR3 is 12 residues long. Germline lookup yields CDR1 MDHEN and CDR2 SYDVKM. Trimming took 6 bases from V and 4 from J, leaving 10 bases between them. The clonotype originates from a woman aged 25 to 45 in good health and CMV-seronegative. This chain links TRBV28 with TRBJ2-7; no clear D gene. Source material: PBMCs. CDR3 sequence reads: CASRTRDYEQYF. The DNA of the CDR3 is TGTGCCAGCAGGACACGTGATTACGAGCAGTACTTC. Full variable domain (missing parts from reference TRBV28 and TRBJ2-7): DVKVTQSSRYLVKRTGEKVFLECVQDMDHENMFWYRQDPGLGLRLIYFSYDVKMKEKGDIPEGYSVSREKKERFSLILESASTNQTSMYLCASRTRDYEQYFGPGTRLTVT.